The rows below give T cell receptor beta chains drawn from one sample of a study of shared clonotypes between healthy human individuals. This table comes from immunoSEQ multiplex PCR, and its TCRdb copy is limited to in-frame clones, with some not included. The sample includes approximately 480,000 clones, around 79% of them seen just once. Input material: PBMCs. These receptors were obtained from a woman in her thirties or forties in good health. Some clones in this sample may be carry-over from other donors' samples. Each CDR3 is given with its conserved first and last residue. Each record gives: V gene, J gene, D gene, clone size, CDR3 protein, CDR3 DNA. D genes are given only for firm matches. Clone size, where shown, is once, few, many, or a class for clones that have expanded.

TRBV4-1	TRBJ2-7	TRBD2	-	CASSRGTTNYEQYF	TGCGCCAGCAGCCGAGGGACTACTAACTACGAGCAGTACTTC
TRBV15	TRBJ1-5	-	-	CATSTGGLHQPQHF	TGTGCCACCAGCACTGGGGGCTTACATCAGCCCCAGCATTTT
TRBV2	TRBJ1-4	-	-	CASKGPGGGNEKLFF	TGTGCCAGCAAAGGGCCCGGCGGGGGGAATGAAAAACTGTTTTTT
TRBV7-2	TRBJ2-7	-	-	CASSQALETYEQYF	TGTGCCAGCAGCCAGGCCCTGGAGACCTACGAGCAGTACTTC
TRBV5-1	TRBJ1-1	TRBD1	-	CASSLDAGGVTEAFF	TGCGCCAGCAGCTTGGATGCAGGGGGAGTCACTGAAGCTTTCTTT
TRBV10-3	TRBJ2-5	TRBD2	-	CAISSAGGGETQYF	TGTGCCATCAGTTCAGCGGGAGGGGGAGAGACCCAGTACTTC
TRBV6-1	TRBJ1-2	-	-	CASSGPGTVDGYTF	TGTGCCAGCAGCGGCCCCGGGACGGTTGATGGCTACACCTTC
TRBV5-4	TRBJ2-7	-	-	CASSLDTGRTESEQYF	TGTGCCAGCAGCTTGGATACGGGGAGAACGGAAAGCGAGCAGTACTTC
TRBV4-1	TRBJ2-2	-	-	CASSQVGASGELFF	TGCGCCAGCAGCCAAGTAGGCGCCTCCGGGGAGCTGTTTTTT
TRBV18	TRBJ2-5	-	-	CASSPLRQETQYF	TGTGCCAGCTCACCACTCCGGCAAGAGACCCAGTACTTC
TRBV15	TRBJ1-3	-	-	CATSRAGMLSGNTIYF	TGTGCCACCAGCAGGGCCGGGATGCTCTCTGGAAACACCATATATTTT
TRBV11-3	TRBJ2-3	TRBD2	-	CASSPIAGADTQYF	TGTGCCAGCAGCCCCATAGCGGGAGCAGATACGCAGTATTTT
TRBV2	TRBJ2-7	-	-	CASSGGSGVTKLSYEQYF	TGTGCCAGCAGTGGAGGGTCGGGGGTCACTAAACTCTCCTACGAGCAGTACTTC
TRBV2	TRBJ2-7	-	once	CASSVGGNEQYF	TGTGCCAGCAGTGTAGGGGGGAACGAGCAGTACTTC
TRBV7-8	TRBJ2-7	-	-	CASSSSRGGEQYF	TGTGCCAGCAGCTCCAGCAGGGGAGGCGAGCAGTACTTC
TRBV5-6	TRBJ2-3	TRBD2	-	CASSLFTSGGTNTQYF	TGTGCCAGCAGCTTGTTCACTAGCGGGGGTACAAATACGCAGTATTTT
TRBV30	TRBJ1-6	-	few	CACPSRGIGDPPLHF	TGTGCCTGCCCGTCCAGGGGAATTGGTGATCCACCCCTCCACTTT
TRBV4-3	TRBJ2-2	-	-	CASRASLVSGELFF	TGCGCCAGCAGAGCATCACTAGTTTCCGGGGAGCTGTTTTTT
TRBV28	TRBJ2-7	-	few	CASSSPEKQYF	TGTGCCAGCAGTTCCCCCGAGAAGCAGTACTTC
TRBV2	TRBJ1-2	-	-	CASSTQVYGYTF	TGTGCCAGCAGTACTCAGGTCTATGGCTACACCTTC
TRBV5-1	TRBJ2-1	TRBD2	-	CASSLLNSGRAREQFF	TGCGCCAGCAGCTTGTTAAACAGCGGGAGAGCCCGGGAGCAGTTCTTC
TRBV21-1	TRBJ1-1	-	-	CASSKGGRVYPNTEAFF	TGTGCCAGCAGCAAAGGGGGCAGGGTCTACCCGAACACTGAAGCTTTCTTT
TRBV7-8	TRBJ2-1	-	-	CASSLDGYSYNEQFF	TGTGCCAGCAGCTTAGATGGCTACTCCTACAATGAGCAGTTCTTC
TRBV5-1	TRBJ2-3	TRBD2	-	CASSSGRAGGQDTQYF	TGCGCCAGCAGCTCGGGCCGCGCGGGAGGGCAAGATACGCAGTATTTT
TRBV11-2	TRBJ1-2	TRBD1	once	CASSVYRGNYGYTF	TGTGCCAGCAGCGTGTACAGGGGGAACTATGGCTACACCTTC
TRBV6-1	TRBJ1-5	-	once	CASSEQPWVAQHF	TGTGCCAGCAGTGAACAGCCGTGGGTGGCCCAGCATTTT
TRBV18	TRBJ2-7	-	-	CASSPRDGVGEQYF	TGTGCCAGCTCACCCCGGGACGGAGTCGGCGAGCAGTACTTC
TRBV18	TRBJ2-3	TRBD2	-	CASSPLPSGGSMDTQYF	TGTGCCAGCTCACCACTGCCTAGCGGCGGCTCGATGGATACGCAGTATTTT
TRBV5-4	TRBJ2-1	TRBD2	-	CASSAGLAGSNYNEQFF	TGTGCCAGCAGCGCGGGACTAGCGGGATCAAACTACAATGAGCAGTTCTTC
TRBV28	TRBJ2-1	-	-	CASSGTFLRDEQFF	TGTGCCAGCAGTGGGACGTTCCTAAGGGATGAGCAGTTCTTC
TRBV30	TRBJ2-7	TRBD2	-	CAWRLAGGTLNEQYF	TGTGCCTGGAGACTAGCGGGAGGTACCTTGAACGAGCAGTACTTC
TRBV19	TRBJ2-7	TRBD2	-	CASSIRPSGTYEQYF	TGTGCCAGTAGTATTAGGCCTAGCGGGACGTACGAGCAGTACTTC
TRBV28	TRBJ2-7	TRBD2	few	CASSLLAGVEQYF	TGTGCCAGCAGTTTACTAGCGGGAGTCGAGCAGTACTTC
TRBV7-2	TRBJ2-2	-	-	CASSPTGVGTGELFF	TGTGCCAGCAGCCCGACGGGGGTGGGCACCGGGGAGCTGTTTTTT
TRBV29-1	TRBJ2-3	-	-	CSGRAATDTQYF	TGCAGCGGTCGGGCAGCCACAGATACGCAGTATTTT
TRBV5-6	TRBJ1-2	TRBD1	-	CASSLTGEHYGYTF	TGTGCCAGCAGCTTGACAGGGGAGCACTATGGCTACACCTTC
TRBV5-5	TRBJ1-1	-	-	CASSQEIRRDTEAFF	TGTGCCAGCAGCCAAGAAATACGGCGGGACACTGAAGCTTTCTTT